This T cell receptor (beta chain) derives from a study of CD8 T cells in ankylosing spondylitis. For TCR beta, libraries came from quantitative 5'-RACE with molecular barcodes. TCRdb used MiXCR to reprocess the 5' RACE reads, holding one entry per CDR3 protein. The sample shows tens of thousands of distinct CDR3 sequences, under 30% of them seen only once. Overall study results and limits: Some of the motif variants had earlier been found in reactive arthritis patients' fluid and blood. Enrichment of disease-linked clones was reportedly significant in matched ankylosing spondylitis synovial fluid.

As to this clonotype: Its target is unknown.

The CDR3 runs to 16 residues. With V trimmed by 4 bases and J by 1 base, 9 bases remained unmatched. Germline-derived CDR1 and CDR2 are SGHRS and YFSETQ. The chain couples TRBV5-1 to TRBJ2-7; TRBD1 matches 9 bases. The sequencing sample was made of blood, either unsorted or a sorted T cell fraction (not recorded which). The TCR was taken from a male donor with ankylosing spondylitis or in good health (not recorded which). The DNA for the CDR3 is TGCGCCAGCAGCCCGGGGACAGGGTCATCATCCTACGAGCAGTACTTC. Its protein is CASSPGTGSSSYEQYF. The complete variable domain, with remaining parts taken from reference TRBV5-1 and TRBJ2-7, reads KAGVTQTPRYLIKTRGQQVTLSCSPISGHRSVSWYQQTPGQGLQFLFEYFSETQRNKGNFPGRFSGRQFSNSRSEMNVSTLELGDSALYLCASSPGTGSSSYEQYFGPGTRLTVT.